These 26 T cell receptor beta chains were sequenced from one sample in a study of radiotherapy plus CTLA-4 blockade in lung cancer. TCRdb keeps only in-frame clones here, not all; method: immunoSEQ multiplex PCR. The repertoire holds tens of thousands of clones, with around 84% as singletons. This specimen was peripheral blood, taken from a patient treated with radiotherapy plus ipilimumab. The receptor source for this set is a human donor with non-small cell lung cancer that progressed on radiotherapy plus ipilimumab.

V gene TRBV19 combines with J gene TRBJ1-5; tentatively, D is TRBD1 (6 bases). Germline V CDR1 and CDR2: LNHDA, SQIVND (reference sequence). V lost 7 bases, J lost 4 bases, and 17 bases lay in between. The CDR3 has 15 residues. CDR3 sequence: CASTTTRGSNQPQHF. The DNA for the CDR3 is TGTGCCAGTACCACCACCAGGGGTTCGAATCAGCCCCAGCATTTT.

This clone showed up just once. The chain couples TRBV6-1 to TRBJ2-7; tentative D call: TRBD1 (6 bases). This CDR3 spans 13 amino acids. V was trimmed by 9 bases and J by 2 bases, leaving 14 bases between them. Germline CDR1 MNHNS, CDR2 SASEGT. For the CDR3, the DNA is TGTGCCAGTTGGGGGCGAATGGCCTACGAGCAGTACTTC. Amino acid sequence: CASWGRMAYEQYF.

V and J are TRBV6-5 and TRBJ2-2; D remains unclear. Germline V lookup: CDR1 MNHEY, CDR2 SVGAGI. The CDR3 sequence is 12 residues long. V was trimmed by 5 bases and J by 3 bases, leaving 4 bases between them. The CDR3 protein is CASSGYTGELFF. CDR3 DNA: TGTGCCAGCAGTGGCTACACCGGGGAGCTGTTTTTT.

The chain links TRBV10-2 to TRBJ1-5, with 7 nucleotides matching TRBD1. The CDR3 covers 14 residues. Germline values: CDR1 WSHSY, CDR2 SAAADI. Trimming took 5 bases from V and 3 from J; bases not matched to a gene: 4. The CDR3, as DNA: TGCGCCAGCAGTCCCGACAGGGACAATCAGCCCCAGCATTTT. Translation: CASSPDRDNQPQHF.

This clone occurred a few times. The CDR3 DNA follows: TGCGCCAGCAGTACAGGGGGAGGGGAGCAGTACGTC. Its translation: CASSTGGGEQYV. This chain joins TRBV10-2 and TRBJ2-7, with D possibly being TRBD1 (8 bases). The V gene's germline CDR1 is WSHSY and CDR2 SAAADI. V lost 5 bases to trimming and J lost 7 bases, with 12 bases between them. The CDR3 covers 12 residues.

V gene TRBV5-1 combines with J gene TRBJ1-1, with D perhaps matching TRBD1 (6 bases). V lost 4 bases to trimming and J lost 0 bases, with 19 bases between them. Germline V lookup: CDR1 SGHRS, CDR2 YFSETQ. The CDR3 runs to 17 residues. The CDR3 is CASSIGHGGAMNTEAFF. DNA for the CDR3: TGCGCCAGCAGCATAGGACATGGGGGGGCAATGAACACTGAAGCTTTCTTT.

The chain has TRBV11-2 and TRBJ2-2, with 14 bases aligning to TRBD2. CDR3 length: 16 residues. Germline V gives CDR1 SGHAT, CDR2 FQNNGV. Trimming cost V 7 bases and J 5 bases; bases outside gene matches: 6. The CDR3 loop reads CASIGTSGSSTGELFF. The CDR3 DNA reads TGTGCCAGCATCGGGACTAGCGGGAGTTCTACCGGGGAGCTGTTTTTT.

The chain recombines TRBV6-1 with TRBJ1-3; D is undetermined. This CDR3 contains 16 residues. Germline V CDR1 and CDR2: MNHNS, SASEGT. With 3 bases removed from V and 0 bases from J, the gap between germline ends came to 12 bases. CDR3 nucleotides: TGTGCCAGCAGTGATCGTCGATCAGGCTCTGGAAACACCATATATTTT. The encoded protein is CASSDRRSGSGNTIYF.

This rearrangement joins TRBV28 to TRBJ1-3; D is unresolved. V lost 7 bases and J lost 8, with 6 bases in between. The germline CDR1 and CDR2 sequences are MDHEN and SYDVKM. The CDR3 is 10 amino acids. As DNA, the CDR3 is TGTGCCAGCAAGGGAGACACCATATATTTT. This codes for CASKGDTIYF.

The chain uses TRBV7-9 and TRBJ1-3, with D hard to call. The V gene lost 5 bases and the J gene lost 8 bases, with 10 bases spanning the gap. The CDR3 loop spans 12 amino acids. From germline, CDR1 is SEHNR and CDR2 FQNEAQ (reference sequence). Here the CDR3 DNA reads TGTGCCAGCAGCGTTACATCGGACACCATATATTTT. Its protein is CASSVTSDTIYF.

The chain links TRBV2 to TRBJ2-5; D unresolved. Judging by the DNA end, TRBJ2-7 fits better; the J call may be wrong. Per the germline V gene, CDR1 is SNHLY and CDR2 is FYNNEI. The CDR3 is 14 residues long. The CDR3 region has the DNA TGTGCCAGCAGTGGGTCACGAAGCTCCTACGAGCAGTACTTC. The encoded protein is CASSGSRSSYEQYF.

This clone was seen ten or more times. This rearrangement joins TRBV19 to TRBJ2-3; 11 bases are shared with TRBD1. Germline loops: CDR1 LNHDA, CDR2 SQIVND (reference sequence). The V and J ends lost 4 bases and 2 bases, in that order; junction bases with no gene match: 2. The CDR3 loop spans 15 amino acids. CDR3 nucleotide sequence: TGTGCCAGTAGTACAGGACAGGGGGCCACAGATACGCAGTATTTT. Translation gives CASSTGQGATDTQYF.

V usage is TRBV7-2 and J usage is TRBJ2-7; no clear D. This CDR3 contains 14 residues. Trimming removed 2 bases from V and 0 bases from J, with 8 bases in between. Germline V lookup: CDR1 SGHTA, CDR2 FQGNSA. CDR3 sequence: CASSLFRYSYEQYF. The CDR3 DNA reads as TGTGCCAGCAGCTTATTCCGTTACTCCTACGAGCAGTACTTC. Drawing the rest from reference TRBV7-2 and TRBJ2-7, the complete variable domain is GAGVSQSPSNKVTEKGKDVELRCDPISGHTALYWYRQSLGQGLEFLIYFQGNSAPDKSGLPSDRFSAERTGGSVSTLTIQRTQQEDSAVYLCASSLFRYSYEQYFGPGTRLTVT.

This chain joins TRBV27 and TRBJ2-7; D perhaps matches TRBD1 (6 bases). Germline V gene data show CDR1 as MNHEY and CDR2 as SMNVEV (reference sequence). This CDR3 comprises 14 residues. The V end was cut by 2 bases, the J end by 3 bases, with 11 bases between. The CDR3 DNA sequence: TGTGCCAGCAGTTTAAGAGACAGGCTCTACGAGCAGTACGTC. The encoded protein is CASSLRDRLYEQYV.

The chain is built from TRBV30 and TRBJ2-7, with TRBD1 identical over 10 bases. The J segment lost 3 bases and the V segment lost 2 bases, leaving 4 bases of the junction unmatched. CDR3 length equals 14 residues. Germline V CDR1 and CDR2: GTSNPN, SVGIG (reference sequence). CDR3 DNA: TGTGCCTGGAGTAAGACAGGGGGCGTCTACGAGCAGTACGTC. The encoded protein is CAWSKTGGVYEQYV.

The rearrangement links TRBV29-1 to TRBJ2-6; D gene ambiguous. Between the trimmed V and J ends, which lost 3 bases and 0 bases, there was a span of 6 bases. This CDR3 contains 14 residues. Germline CDR1 and CDR2: SQVTM and ANQGSEA. As DNA, the CDR3 is TGCAGCGTTGATTGGGGCTCTGGGGCCAACGTCCTGACTTTC. It yields the protein CSVDWGSGANVLTF.

The chain joins TRBV6-6 to TRBJ2-3; 9 nucleotides align to TRBD2. The junction had 9 bases not matched to a gene; V was cut back by 7 bases and J by 1 base. This CDR3 contains 16 residues. From germline, CDR1 is MNHNY and CDR2 SVGAGI (reference sequence). The CDR3 loop is CASTGAGGRGTDTQYF. The CDR3 DNA is TGTGCCAGCACAGGGGCGGGAGGGCGGGGCACAGATACGCAGTATTTT.

This sequence joins TRBV5-1 and TRBJ1-1; TRBD1 is a possible D gene (6 bases). V dropped 4 bases and J dropped 5 bases, with 18 bases sitting between them. The germline gives CDR1 SGHRS, CDR2 YFSETQ. The CDR3 is 15 residues long. The CDR3 region has the DNA TGCGCCAGCAGCATGGACCAGGGGCAAATGACTGAAGCTTTCTTT. It yields the protein CASSMDQGQMTEAFF.

The gene calls are TRBV5-4 and TRBJ2-3; D is possibly TRBD2 (6 bases). V was clipped by 3 bases and J by 3 bases, with 17 bases between them. CDR1 SGHNT and CDR2 YYREEE come from the germline V gene (reference sequence). This CDR3 has 16 amino acids. The chain's CDR3 is CASSYLMSGGTDTQYF. CDR3 DNA sequence: TGTGCCAGCAGCTATCTCATGAGCGGAGGGACAGATACGCAGTATTTT.

This chain links TRBV5-1 with TRBJ2-7; 10 positions match TRBD1. The germline gives CDR1 SGHRS, CDR2 YFSETQ. The CDR3 length is 14 residues. Unmatched junction bases numbered 5, after V lost 4 bases and J lost 4 bases. The CDR3 DNA sequence: TGCGCCAGCAGCGCCGGGACAGGGGTTTACGAGCAGTACTTC. Translation gives CASSAGTGVYEQYF.

The CDR3 here is CASSLGYTGSGNTIYF. DNA for the CDR3: TGTGCCAGCAGTTTAGGGTACACTGGCTCTGGAAACACCATATATTTT. This chain links TRBV28 with TRBJ1-3; no clear D. Between the trimmed V and J ends, which lost 2 bases and 0 bases, there was a span of 11 bases. Germline V CDR1 and CDR2: MDHEN, SYDVKM. The CDR3 loop spans 16 amino acids.

The V gene is TRBV5-5, the J gene TRBJ1-5; possibly TRBD1 for D (6 bases). Trimming removed 2 bases at V and 5 bases at J, with 14 bases between. CDR3 length equals 15 residues. Germline CDR1 reads SGHKS; CDR2 reads YYEKEE (reference sequence). CDR3 residues: CASSFIHGQYQPQHF. DNA of the CDR3: TGTGCCAGCAGCTTTATCCATGGACAGTATCAGCCCCAGCATTTT.

CDR3 DNA sequence: TGTGCCAGCACCAGAGGGGTCGGACAGGGGGCTAACACCGGGGAGCTGTTTTTT. Translating gives CASTRGVGQGANTGELFF. The chain carries TRBV6-4 and TRBJ2-2, with 11 bases identical to TRBD1. This CDR3 has 18 amino acids. The J segment lost 2 bases and the V segment lost 7 bases, leaving 12 bases of the junction unmatched. Per germline, CDR1 MRHNA and CDR2 SNTAGT.

V gene TRBV20-1 combines with J gene TRBJ2-1; possible D gene TRBD1, 6 bases. The CDR3 spans 11 residues. The germline V gene encodes CDR1 DFQATT and CDR2 SNEGSKA (reference sequence). The CDR3 coding sequence is TGCTCCCAGGGGAGTTACGATGAGCAGTTCTTC. Translated, it gives CSQGSYDEQFF.

The chain joins TRBV4-1 to TRBJ1-1, with D perhaps matching TRBD1 (5 bases). V lost 1 base and J lost 2, with 8 bases in between. CDR1 and CDR2 (germline): MGHRA, YSYEKL. The CDR3 is made up of 14 amino acids. CDR3 sequence: CASSQVGGNTEAFF. Written as DNA, the CDR3 is TGCGCCAGCAGCCAAGTGGGGGGAAACACTGAAGCTTTCTTT.

The genes are TRBV4-1 and TRBJ2-7, with no clear D. Germline V gene lookup returns CDR1 MGHRA and CDR2 YSYEKL. The CDR3 is 14 amino acids. Trimming cost V 3 bases and J 6 bases, with 15 bases left between them. CDR3 loop: CASSHLVSLTEQYF. The CDR3 nucleotides read TGCGCCAGCAGCCACCTTGTATCATTGACCGAGCAGTACTTC.